These T cell receptor beta chains were read from a single sample in a study of CD8+ T cells in alopecia areata. Generated by immunoSEQ multiplex PCR, the TCRdb table keeps only in-frame clones and is missing some. The profile shows some 120,000 clones, under 65% of them singletons. The material sequenced was CD4+ T cells sorted from blood, taken at week 4, from a patient treated with tofacitinib. All receptors derive from a human donor with alopecia areata. The CDR3 runs from the conserved cysteine through the conserved F or W. Each record gives: D gene, V gene, J gene, clone size, CDR3 DNA, CDR3 protein. A D gene is named only where the DNA matches it firmly. Rows give clone size only sometimes, using once, few, many, or a class for an expanded clone.

d_call: TRBD2
v_call: TRBV5-4
j_call: TRBJ2-3
clone_size: .
cdr3_nt: TGTGCCAGCGGAGCGGGACTAGCGGCAGATACGCAGTATTTT
cdr3_aa: CASGAGLAADTQYF

d_call: .
v_call: TRBV6-5
j_call: TRBJ1-2
clone_size: .
cdr3_nt: TGTGCCAGCAGTGGATTCCGGGCAAACTATGGCTACACCTTC
cdr3_aa: CASSGFRANYGYTF

d_call: TRBD2
v_call: TRBV6-9
j_call: TRBJ2-7
clone_size: .
cdr3_nt: TGTGCCAGCACCGGGGGATTAGCGGGAGGTTACGAGCAGTACTTC
cdr3_aa: CASTGGLAGGYEQYF

d_call: .
v_call: TRBV25-1
j_call: TRBJ1-4
clone_size: .
cdr3_nt: TGTGCCAGCAGTGAGGTCGAAGGGGCTTCCCCGGTGTTTTTT
cdr3_aa: CASSEVEGASPVFF

d_call: .
v_call: TRBV29-1
j_call: TRBJ2-7
clone_size: .
cdr3_nt: TGCAGCGCCTACGGGGGAAACGAGCAGTACTTC
cdr3_aa: CSAYGGNEQYF

d_call: TRBD1
v_call: TRBV29-1
j_call: TRBJ2-5
clone_size: .
cdr3_nt: TGCAGCGACCCCTTACAGGGGGTGGGGGAGACCCAGTACTTC
cdr3_aa: CSDPLQGVGETQYF

d_call: TRBD1
v_call: TRBV7-2
j_call: TRBJ1-2
clone_size: few
cdr3_nt: TGTGCCAGCAGCAGGGGGCGGGTAGCCTATGGCTACACCTTC
cdr3_aa: CASSRGRVAYGYTF

d_call: .
v_call: TRBV7-9
j_call: TRBJ1-5
clone_size: .
cdr3_nt: TGTGCCAGCAGCTTGGCTGACGGGGGCAATCAGCCCCAGCATTTT
cdr3_aa: CASSLADGGNQPQHF

d_call: .
v_call: TRBV30
j_call: TRBJ2-1
clone_size: .
cdr3_nt: TGTGCCTTTGCCCAATACAATGAGCAGTTCTTC
cdr3_aa: CAFAQYNEQFF

d_call: TRBD1
v_call: TRBV2
j_call: TRBJ1-4
clone_size: .
cdr3_nt: TGTGCCAGCACCAGGGGGCCCAATGAAAAACTGTTTTTT
cdr3_aa: CASTRGPNEKLFF

d_call: TRBD2
v_call: TRBV9
j_call: TRBJ2-2
clone_size: .
cdr3_nt: TGTGCCAGCAGCGTAAGACTAGCGGCGAACACCGGGGAGCTGTTTTTT
cdr3_aa: CASSVRLAANTGELFF

d_call: TRBD1
v_call: TRBV15
j_call: TRBJ2-7
clone_size: .
cdr3_nt: TGTGCCACCAGCAGAGAACCGGACAGGGGGGCCTACGAGCAGTACTTC
cdr3_aa: CATSREPDRGAYEQYF

d_call: .
v_call: TRBV7-9
j_call: TRBJ2-1
clone_size: .
cdr3_nt: TGTGCCAGCAGCTTAGGAATTGGCGGCAACAATGAGCAGTTCTTC
cdr3_aa: CASSLGIGGNNEQFF

d_call: .
v_call: TRBV29-1
j_call: TRBJ1-4
clone_size: .
cdr3_nt: TGCAGCGCCCTCGGGACTCGGGATGAAAAACTGTTTTTT
cdr3_aa: CSALGTRDEKLFF

d_call: .
v_call: TRBV9
j_call: TRBJ2-5
clone_size: .
cdr3_nt: TGTGCCAGCAGCGTAGGGTCAGAAGAGACCCAGTACTTC
cdr3_aa: CASSVGSEETQYF

d_call: .
v_call: TRBV7-2
j_call: TRBJ1-2
clone_size: .
cdr3_nt: TGTGCCAGCAGCTTAGTGGGGGAGTCCACCTATGGCTACACCTTC
cdr3_aa: CASSLVGESTYGYTF

d_call: TRBD1
v_call: TRBV6-6
j_call: TRBJ2-4
clone_size: .
cdr3_nt: TGTGCCAGCAGCAGGGGACAGGGGATAGCCAAAAACATTCAGTACTTC
cdr3_aa: CASSRGQGIAKNIQYF

d_call: .
v_call: TRBV9
j_call: TRBJ2-1
clone_size: .
cdr3_nt: TGTGCCAGCAGCGTAGATACAGCGCGAGTTGGGCAGTTCTTC
cdr3_aa: CASSVDTARVGQFF

d_call: TRBD1
v_call: TRBV20-1
j_call: TRBJ1-1
clone_size: .
cdr3_nt: TGCAGTGCCCCCAGGGGGCGACGGGCTTTCTTT
cdr3_aa: CSAPRGRRAFF

d_call: .
v_call: TRBV6-5
j_call: TRBJ2-7
clone_size: .
cdr3_nt: TGTGCCAGCGGTCTGGAACCACCCTACGAGCAGTACTTC
cdr3_aa: CASGLEPPYEQYF

d_call: TRBD2
v_call: TRBV5-1
j_call: TRBJ2-1
clone_size: .
cdr3_nt: TGCGCCAGCAGCGGGACCGCTAGCGGGAGAGGTGAGCAGTTCTTC
cdr3_aa: CASSGTASGRGEQFF

d_call: .
v_call: TRBV30
j_call: TRBJ1-1
clone_size: .
cdr3_nt: TGTGCCTGGAGTGGGCTTCGCGGCACTGAAGCTTTCTTT
cdr3_aa: CAWSGLRGTEAFF

d_call: .
v_call: TRBV7-9
j_call: TRBJ2-5
clone_size: .
cdr3_nt: TGTGCCAGCAGCCCGTCAGGGGTAGAGACCCAGTACTTC
cdr3_aa: CASSPSGVETQYF

d_call: .
v_call: TRBV9
j_call: TRBJ2-2
clone_size: once
cdr3_nt: TGTGCCAGCAGCGTAGATTCGTCGAACACCGGGGAGCTGTTTTTT
cdr3_aa: CASSVDSSNTGELFF

d_call: .
v_call: TRBV25-1
j_call: TRBJ2-7
clone_size: few
cdr3_nt: TGTGCCAGCAGTAGTGTTATAAACGAGCAGTACTTC
cdr3_aa: CASSSVINEQYF

d_call: .
v_call: TRBV30
j_call: TRBJ2-3
clone_size: .
cdr3_nt: TGTGCCTGGAGTCACACGGATACGCAGTATTTT
cdr3_aa: CAWSHTDTQYF

d_call: .
v_call: TRBV5-1
j_call: TRBJ2-7
clone_size: .
cdr3_nt: TGCGCCAGCAGCTTGAGGGGGGGCGACGAGCAGTACTTC
cdr3_aa: CASSLRGGDEQYF

d_call: TRBD1
v_call: TRBV2
j_call: TRBJ2-5
clone_size: .
cdr3_nt: TGTGCCAGCAGGAGGGGACAGGGTGAGACCCAGTACTTC
cdr3_aa: CASRRGQGETQYF

d_call: TRBD1
v_call: TRBV5-1
j_call: TRBJ2-5
clone_size: .
cdr3_nt: TGCGCCACCGGGACAGACCAAGAGACCCAGTACTTC
cdr3_aa: CATGTDQETQYF

d_call: .
v_call: TRBV18
j_call: TRBJ2-3
clone_size: .
cdr3_nt: TGTGCCAGCTCACGGGGGGCCGTAACGGATACGCAGTATTTT
cdr3_aa: CASSRGAVTDTQYF

d_call: .
v_call: TRBV5-1
j_call: TRBJ1-4
clone_size: .
cdr3_nt: TGCGCCAGCAGCTCACAGAGTTCTAATGAAAAACTGTTTTTT
cdr3_aa: CASSSQSSNEKLFF

d_call: TRBD1
v_call: TRBV5-6
j_call: TRBJ2-7
clone_size: .
cdr3_nt: TGTGCCAGCAGCTACCCGACAGGGGGCTTCGACGAGCAGTACTTC
cdr3_aa: CASSYPTGGFDEQYF

d_call: TRBD2
v_call: TRBV27
j_call: TRBJ2-1
clone_size: .
cdr3_nt: TGTGCCAGCAGTTCGCTAGCGGGAGAGAGCGATGAGCAGTTCTTC
cdr3_aa: CASSSLAGESDEQFF

d_call: TRBD1
v_call: TRBV5-1
j_call: TRBJ1-4
clone_size: .
cdr3_nt: TGCGCCAGCAGCCTCAGGACAGGGGCAACTAATGAAAAACTGTTTTTT
cdr3_aa: CASSLRTGATNEKLFF

d_call: .
v_call: TRBV27
j_call: TRBJ2-3
clone_size: .
cdr3_nt: TGTGCCAGCAGTTTTGGGATGAATACGCAGTATTTT
cdr3_aa: CASSFGMNTQYF

d_call: TRBD1
v_call: TRBV29-1
j_call: TRBJ1-2
clone_size: .
cdr3_nt: TGCAGCGCCCAATCCGACAGGGAAGGTGGCTACACCTTC
cdr3_aa: CSAQSDREGGYTF

d_call: TRBD1
v_call: TRBV5-1
j_call: TRBJ2-7
clone_size: .
cdr3_nt: TGCGCCAGCAGCCCTGGGGACAGCAGCTCCTACGAGCAGTACTTC
cdr3_aa: CASSPGDSSSYEQYF

d_call: .
v_call: TRBV9
j_call: TRBJ2-7
clone_size: .
cdr3_nt: TGTGCCAGCAGCGTAGACAGTACCCTCTACGAGCAGTACTTC
cdr3_aa: CASSVDSTLYEQYF

d_call: .
v_call: TRBV6-5
j_call: TRBJ2-7
clone_size: .
cdr3_nt: TGTGCCAGCAACCTACAAGTCGGGGACGAGCAGTACTTC
cdr3_aa: CASNLQVGDEQYF

d_call: .
v_call: TRBV30
j_call: TRBJ2-5
clone_size: .
cdr3_nt: TGTGCCTGGGCCCGGGAGACCCAGTACTTC
cdr3_aa: CAWARETQYF

d_call: .
v_call: TRBV27
j_call: TRBJ2-5
clone_size: .
cdr3_nt: TGTGCCAGCAGTTTAGAGAGTCAAGAGACCCAGTACTTC
cdr3_aa: CASSLESQETQYF

d_call: TRBD2
v_call: TRBV5-6
j_call: TRBJ2-7
clone_size: .
cdr3_nt: TGTGCCAGCAGCTTTGGCGGGACTAGCGGGTACTCCTACGAGCAGTACTTC
cdr3_aa: CASSFGGTSGYSYEQYF

d_call: .
v_call: TRBV7-2
j_call: TRBJ2-1
clone_size: .
cdr3_nt: TGTGCCAGCAGCTTAGAAGCTCATCGGGGCAACAATGAGCAGTTCTTC
cdr3_aa: CASSLEAHRGNNEQFF